These T cell receptor beta chains were read from a single sample in a study of T cell responses to AZD1222 COVID-19 vaccine. Sequenced by immunoSEQ multiplex PCR; TCRdb stores in-frame clones only, minus some. Of some 150,000 clones detected, approximately 90% appear once; the ten largest clones hold roughly 4%. Sequenced material: peripheral blood, taken on day 0 of AZD1222 vaccination. The receptor set was obtained from an adult in good health. Both conserved end residues are part of each CDR3. A D gene is named only where the DNA matches it firmly. Size tells how often a clone was seen (once, few, many) or the class of an expanded clone, and some rows leave it out.

TRBJ1-5 NA NA TRBV28 CASSLLGANQPQHF TGTGCCAGCAGTTTACTGGGAGCGAATCAGCCCCAGCATTTT
TRBJ1-1 once TRBD1 TRBV7-6 CASSLLIDRGYEAFF TGTGCCAGCAGCTTATTGATTGACAGGGGTTATGAAGCTTTCTTT
TRBJ2-4 NA TRBD2 TRBV5-8 CASSHRTSGGLAKNIQYF TGTGCCAGCAGCCACCGGACTAGCGGAGGTCTAGCCAAAAACATTCAGTACTTC
TRBJ1-5 NA NA TRBV19 CASSIFSGDGQPQHF TGTGCCAGTAGTATTTTTTCAGGGGACGGTCAGCCCCAGCATTTT
TRBJ1-1 NA TRBD1 TRBV19 CASRRQGVNQAFF TGTGCCAGTAGGAGACAGGGAGTGAATCAAGCTTTCTTT
TRBJ1-1 once NA TRBV5-6 CASSSSGRREAFF TGTGCCAGCAGCTCTAGTGGGCGGAGAGAAGCTTTCTTT
TRBJ2-2 NA TRBD2 TRBV4-3 CASSQATSGTGELFF TGCGCCAGCAGCCAAGCCACTAGCGGGACCGGGGAGCTGTTTTTT
TRBJ2-3 NA NA TRBV11-2 CASSLGSRMLDTQYF TGTGCCAGCAGCTTAGGCAGCCGGATGTTGGATACGCAGTATTTT
TRBJ1-1 NA NA TRBV21-1 CASSELGAGAPRTEAFF TGTGCCAGCAGCGAGCTTGGGGCAGGGGCCCCGAGGACTGAAGCTTTCTTT
TRBJ2-7 few TRBD2 TRBV11-1 CASSLLAGVEQYF TGTGCCAGCAGCCTCTTAGCGGGAGTCGAGCAGTACTTC
TRBJ2-2 NA TRBD2 TRBV3-1/TRBV3-2 CASRQGTSDNTGELFF TGTGCCAGCAGACAAGGGACTAGCGACAACACCGGGGAGCTGTTTTTT
TRBJ2-7 NA TRBD1 TRBV19 CASSVGQGNEQYF TGTGCCAGTAGTGTGGGACAGGGAAACGAGCAGTACTTC
TRBJ2-3 once NA TRBV11-2 CASSPSVAGPSSTDTQYF TGTGCCAGCAGCCCATCGGTGGCTGGGCCATCTAGCACAGATACGCAGTATTTT
TRBJ2-7 few NA TRBV5-1 CASSLAGLEQYF TGCGCCAGCAGCTTGGCGGGGCTCGAGCAGTACTTC
TRBJ2-7 NA TRBD1 TRBV5-1 CASSPDRGRVEQYF TGCGCCAGCAGCCCGGACAGGGGGCGGGTCGAGCAGTACTTC
TRBJ2-1 NA NA TRBV28 CASSLDGSSYNEQFF TGTGCCAGCAGTTTGGACGGGAGCTCCTACAATGAGCAGTTCTTC
TRBJ1-1 NA TRBD1 TRBV4-1 CASSQSGAGGTEAFF TGCGCCAGCAGCCAGTCAGGCGCAGGGGGCACTGAAGCTTTCTTT
TRBJ2-1 NA NA TRBV27 CASSPLLTGVPNEQFF TGTGCCAGCAGTCCCCTCCTCACGGGAGTCCCCAATGAGCAGTTCTTC
TRBJ2-3 NA NA TRBV5-1 CASSWKSRERFTDTQYF TGCGCCAGCAGCTGGAAGTCGAGGGAGAGGTTCACAGATACGCAGTATTTT
TRBJ1-5 NA NA TRBV19 CASSILGGQPQHF TGTGCCAGTAGTATATTAGGGGGGCAGCCCCAGCATTTT
TRBJ2-7 NA NA TRBV24-1 CATSARQGGEQYF TGTGCCACCAGTGCGCGTCAGGGGGGCGAGCAGTACTTC
TRBJ1-2 NA TRBD1 TRBV6-5 CASRPDRIYGYTF TGTGCCAGCAGGCCGGACAGGATCTATGGCTACACCTTC
TRBJ2-1 NA TRBD2 TRBV4-2 CASSQGTSDPNEQFF TGTGCCAGCAGCCAAGGGACTAGCGATCCCAATGAGCAGTTCTTC
TRBJ2-5 NA TRBD2 TRBV2 CASSGTSGYQETQYF TGTGCCAGCAGTGGAACTAGCGGGTACCAAGAGACCCAGTACTTC
TRBJ1-6 NA TRBD1 TRBV28 CASSFGDSYNSPLHF TGTGCCAGCAGTTTTGGGGACAGCTATAATTCACCCCTCCACTTT
TRBJ1-2 NA TRBD1 TRBV28 CASSSQGANYGYTF TGTGCCAGCAGTTCCCAGGGGGCGAACTATGGCTACACCTTC
TRBJ2-5 few TRBD1 TRBV24-1 CATSRDRHQETQYF TGTGCCACCAGCCGGGACAGGCACCAAGAGACCCAGTACTTC
TRBJ2-1 NA TRBD2 TRBV29-1 CSVAAGLVTYNEQFF TGCAGCGTTGCCGCGGGACTAGTTACCTACAATGAGCAGTTCTTC
TRBJ2-7 NA TRBD1 TRBV6-5 CASSLPHPRGRHEQYF TGTGCCAGCAGTTTACCCCACCCCAGGGGGCGCCACGAGCAGTACTTC
TRBJ1-2 NA NA TRBV6-5 CASSYSTAHYGYTF TGTGCCAGCAGTTACTCGACGGCGCACTATGGCTACACCTTC
TRBJ2-7 NA NA TRBV19 CASSMSAGSYEQYF TGTGCCAGTAGTATGTCGGCGGGGTCCTACGAGCAGTACTTC
TRBJ1-1 NA NA TRBV28 CASSLPYTEAFF TGTGCCAGCAGTTTACCATACACTGAAGCTTTCTTT
TRBJ2-3 NA NA TRBV5-1 CASSLSVASSTDTQYF TGCGCCAGCAGCTTGTCGGTAGCTTCTAGCACAGATACGCAGTATTTT
TRBJ2-3 NA NA TRBV12-3/TRBV12-4 CASSATPGTDVYF TGTGCCAGCAGTGCGACCCCCGGGACTGATGTCTATTTT
TRBJ1-1 NA NA TRBV3-1/TRBV3-2 CASSQRGGNTEAFF TGTGCCAGCAGCCAGCGGGGGGGGAACACTGAAGCTTTCTTT
TRBJ2-6 NA NA TRBV9 CASTPGWLGANVLTF TGTGCCAGCACCCCCGGGTGGTTGGGGGCCAACGTCCTGACTTTC
TRBJ1-1 NA NA TRBV2 CASQDEPWANTEAFF TGTGCCAGCCAGGATGAGCCTTGGGCGAACACTGAAGCTTTCTTT
TRBJ1-1 NA NA TRBV10-3 CANWTVGCEGQYEAFF TGTGCCAACTGGACCGTTGGCTGCGAGGGCCAATATGAAGCTTTCTTT
TRBJ1-2 NA NA TRBV19 CASSPTGPLYGYTF TGTGCCAGTAGTCCCACCGGGCCGCTCTATGGCTACACCTTC
TRBJ2-1 NA NA TRBV6-5 CASSYLTYSEQFF TGTGCCAGCAGTTACCTGACGTATAGTGAGCAGTTCTTC
TRBJ2-1 NA TRBD2 TRBV12-5 CASGFPTSGSSYNEQFF TGTGCTAGTGGTTTTCCGACTAGCGGGAGCTCCTACAATGAGCAGTTCTTC
TRBJ1-1 NA NA TRBV29-1 CSVPMIGGAREAFF TGCAGCGTCCCTATGATTGGGGGGGCCAGGGAAGCTTTCTTT
TRBJ1-3 NA NA TRBV6-5 CASRESSGNTIYF TGTGCCAGCAGGGAGAGCTCTGGAAACACCATATATTTT
TRBJ1-1 NA NA TRBV27 CASSSFLRNTEAFF TGTGCCAGCAGTTCGTTTCTCAGGAACACTGAAGCTTTCTTT
TRBJ1-1 NA NA TRBV6-5 CASFMGGGMNTEAFF TGTGCCAGCTTTATGGGAGGAGGCATGAACACTGAAGCTTTCTTT
TRBJ2-5 few TRBD1 TRBV27 CASSPRLRQGIQTQYF TGTGCCAGCAGTCCGAGACTTAGACAGGGTATACAGACCCAGTACTTC